The 16 T cell receptor beta chains listed next were all sequenced from one sample in a study of early T cells in non-severe SARS-CoV-2 infection. TCRdb processed the 5' RACE reads anew with MiXCR; each CDR3 protein has one entry. The sample holds approximately 76,000 distinct CDR3 sequences, around 12% seen once. The sample taken for sequencing was whole blood. The receptors were sampled from an adult who was a healthcare worker with PCR-confirmed SARS-CoV-2 infection or an uninfected control (not recorded which).

This clonotype is medium-sized. The chain employs TRBV25-1 and TRBJ2-5; possibly TRBD2 for D (6 bases). Germline V lookup: CDR1 MGHDK, CDR2 SYGVNS. CDR3 length: 17 residues. Deletions cut 4 bases from V and 5 bases from J, with 23 bases between. CDR3 protein: CASSVSHLATVEETQYF. For the CDR3, the DNA is TGTGCCAGCAGTGTTTCCCACCTAGCGACAGTGGAGGAGACCCAGTACTTC.

This chain connects TRBV27 to TRBJ1-1; no clear D. V dropped 4 bases and J dropped 2 bases, with 8 bases sitting between them. The germline V gene encodes CDR1 MNHEY and CDR2 SMNVEV (reference sequence). The CDR3 is made up of 13 amino acids. The CDR3 bases are TGTGCCAGCAGTTACCCTGGAAACACTGAAGCTTTCTTT. It is translated as CASSYPGNTEAFF.

This clonotype was detected ten times or more. For the CDR3, the DNA is TGTGCCAGCAACCCTTCCCTAGGACTTACGCCGGGGGAGCAGTTCTTC. This translates into CASNPSLGLTPGEQFF. J is TRBJ2-1 and V is TRBV11-2; possibly TRBD2 for D (5 bases). The V end lost 7 bases, the J end lost 10 bases, and 26 bases lay between the germline ends. The germline V gene has CDR1 SGHAT and CDR2 FQNNGV. This CDR3 is built from 16 residues. The full variable domain, in which reference TRBV11-2 and TRBJ2-1 provide the parts outside the CDR3, is EAGVAQSPRYKIIEKRQSVAFWCNPISGHATLYWYQQILGQGPKLLIQFQNNGVVDDSQLPKDRFSAERLKGVDSTLKIQPAKLEDSAVYLCASNPSLGLTPGEQFFGPGTRLTVL.

This clonotype has only a few counts. The V call is TRBV28, the J call TRBJ1-1; 7 nucleotides match TRBD1. The germline V gene encodes CDR1 MDHEN and CDR2 SYDVKM. The CDR3 runs to 12 residues. The V and J ends lost 10 bases and 4 bases, in that order; junction bases with no gene match: 6. The CDR3 bases are TGTGCCATCAGAGGGGGCACCACTGAAGCTTTCTTT. The encoded protein is CAIRGGTTEAFF.

This chain joins TRBV6-5 and TRBJ1-6; maybe TRBD1 (6 bases). The CDR3 sequence is 17 residues long. Between the trimmed V and J ends, which lost 0 bases and 8 bases, there was a span of 17 bases. The germline CDR1 and CDR2 sequences are MNHEY and SVGAGI. Written as DNA, the CDR3 is TGTGCCAGCAGTTACTCGTCGGTAGGGGGTGGGCATTCACCCCTCCACTTT. Residues: CASSYSSVGGGHSPLHF.

This clonotype was seen at least ten times. V and J are TRBV6-4 and TRBJ2-2; D unclear. This CDR3 comprises 16 residues. In germline, CDR1 is MRHNA, CDR2 SNTAGT. The germline V and J ends were trimmed by 5 bases and 1 base, with 14 bases remaining between them. The CDR3 here is CASSRQPFENTGELFF. DNA for the CDR3: TGTGCCAGCAGTCGTCAGCCGTTCGAGAACACCGGGGAGCTGTTTTTT.

The chain couples TRBV20-1 to TRBJ2-3, with 7 bases identical to TRBD2. The V gene's germline CDR1 is DFQATT and CDR2 SNEGSKA (reference sequence). Trimming at V came to 5 bases and at J to 6 bases, leaving 5 bases not matched to a gene. This CDR3 contains 12 residues. CDR3 nucleotides: TGCAGTGCTTGGCGGGAGAGGGATACGCAGTATTTT. It codes for CSAWRERDTQYF.

This clonotype was picked up many times. V and J are TRBV3-1 and TRBJ1-5, with a weak D call TRBD1 (5 bases). CDR1 is LGHDT, CDR2 YNNKEL, per germline (reference sequence). V was clipped by 2 bases and J by 5 bases, with 13 bases between them. The CDR3 length is 15 residues. CDR3 sequence reads: CASSQNGRDDQPQHF. DNA of the CDR3: TGTGCCAGCAGCCAAAATGGCAGGGATGATCAGCCCCAGCATTTT.

This clonotype has at least ten counts. The V gene is TRBV4-1, the J gene TRBJ2-7; 9 nucleotides align to TRBD1. This CDR3 is 17 amino acids long. In germline, CDR1 is MGHRA, CDR2 YSYEKL. The V gene end was trimmed by 6 bases and the J gene end by 7 bases; junction bases not matched to a gene: 19. The DNA of the CDR3 is TGCGCCAGCAGTCCCCAACCACTCGGACAGGGGCCTAAAGAGCAGTACTTC. Encoded protein: CASSPQPLGQGPKEQYF.

This clonotype was detected ten times or more. The chain uses TRBV6-2 or TRBV6-3 and TRBJ2-1, with 7 bases identical to TRBD2. The CDR3 loop spans 15 amino acids. Germline V gene lookup returns CDR1 MNHEY and CDR2 SVGEGT. Unmatched junction bases numbered 5, after V lost 2 bases and J lost 4 bases. CDR3 protein: CASSYLAVHYNEQFF. Written as DNA, the CDR3 is TGTGCCAGCAGTTACCTAGCGGTGCATTACAATGAGCAGTTCTTC.

This clonotype was recorded many times. The chain carries TRBV10-3 and TRBJ2-7; 9 bases line up with TRBD1. This CDR3 is 15 amino acids long. Trimming took 10 bases from V and 3 from J; bases not matched to a gene: 13. Germline V gene sequence: CDR1 ENHRY, CDR2 SYGVKD. CDR3 sequence reads: CATRPNPGQGYEQYF. CDR3 DNA: TGTGCCACCCGCCCGAACCCGGGACAGGGCTACGAGCAGTACTTC.

This clonotype was observed a single time. This rearrangement joins TRBV12-5 to TRBJ2-1; D is possibly TRBD2 (6 bases). Germline CDR1 is LGHNT and CDR2 is FRNRAP. V shed 3 bases and J shed 1 base, with 13 bases lying between them. The CDR3 spans 16 residues. CDR3 DNA sequence: TGTGCTAGTGGTTTAATATCAGGGACTTCCTACAATGAGCAGTTCTTC. It is translated as CASGLISGTSYNEQFF.

The table lists this clonotype with many counts. The chain employs TRBV10-3 and TRBJ2-1, with TRBD2 as a possible D gene (5 bases). V was clipped by 2 bases and J by 4 bases, with 12 bases between them. Germline CDR1 and CDR2: ENHRY and SYGVKD. The CDR3 length is 15 residues. CDR3 sequence: CAISERSGVYNEQFF. The CDR3 bases are TGTGCCATCAGTGAGAGAAGCGGCGTTTACAATGAGCAGTTCTTC.

The sample holds a few counts of this clonotype. The genes are TRBV12-3 or TRBV12-4 and TRBJ1-1; 7 bases align to TRBD1. V shed 3 bases, J shed 2 bases, and the junction held 6 bases outside the gene matches. This CDR3 is 15 amino acids long. The CDR3 bases are TGTGCCAGCAGTTTTCTTGGGACAGCTAACACTGAAGCTTTCTTT. This encodes CASSFLGTANTEAFF.

This clonotype was found many times. The V and J genes are TRBV9 and TRBJ1-3; D gene ambiguous. V lost 1 base to trimming and J lost 7 bases, with 15 bases between them. The CDR3 loop spans 15 amino acids. Germline V lookup: CDR1 SGDLS, CDR2 YYNGEE. CDR3: CASSVKDGEWNTIYF. The DNA for the CDR3 is TGTGCCAGCAGCGTAAAGGATGGGGAATGGAACACCATATATTTT.

This clonotype was seen many times. The CDR3 region has the DNA TGCAGTGCTAGAGATAGGACGGGTGATCAGCCCCAGCATTTT. This encodes CSARDRTGDQPQHF. The chain couples TRBV20-1 to TRBJ1-5; D remains ambiguous. Looked up from germline, CDR1 is DFQATT and CDR2 is SNEGSKA (reference sequence). Trimming left V 0 bases short and J 5 bases short, with 11 bases between. The CDR3 sequence is 14 residues long.